This passage covers 10 T cell receptor beta chains from one sample sequenced in a study of T cells after yellow fever vaccination. TCRdb independently ran MiXCR on the 5' RACE reads; one entry per CDR3 protein. Of approximately 120,000 distinct CDR3 sequences in the sample, nearly 7.5% were seen once. The sample was CD4+ T cells sorted from PBMCs, taken around 10 days after the first yellow fever vaccination. The receptors here all came from a man between 18 and 29 years old who received the YFV17D yellow fever vaccine.

Many counts were recorded for this clonotype. The chain has TRBV7-2 and TRBJ1-5, with a tentative D call TRBD1 (5 bases). CDR3 size: 15 residues. Germline CDR1 SGHTA, CDR2 FQGNSA. V was clipped by 4 bases and J by 1 base, with 11 bases between them. The CDR3 reads CASSYGRTSNQPQHF. CDR3 nucleotide sequence: TGTGCCAGCAGCTATGGCAGGACAAGCAATCAGCCCCAGCATTTT.

This clonotype has a count of ten or more. The chain combines TRBV5-1 with TRBJ2-1, with TRBD2 identical over 7 bases. V trimming: 1 base; J trimming: 0 bases; junction bases outside the gene matches: 4. The CDR3 is 16 residues long. Germline values: CDR1 SGHRS, CDR2 YFSETQ. CDR3 protein: CASSLSGASSYNEQFF. DNA for the CDR3: TGCGCCAGCAGCTTGAGCGGGGCCAGCTCCTACAATGAGCAGTTCTTC.

This clonotype was counted ten times or more. J is TRBJ1-1 and V is TRBV21-1; TRBD1, the D gene given by the table, was not confirmed from the DNA. TRBV21-1 is given as a pseudogene. The CDR3 loop spans 15 amino acids. CDR3: CASSKAPGQGPEAFF. CDR3 in DNA: TGTGCCAGCAGCAAAGCCCCGGGACAGGGACCCGAAGCTTTCTTT.

This clonotype appeared many times. The chain employs TRBV24-1 and TRBJ2-2, with unresolved D. The germline gives CDR1 KGHDR, CDR2 SFDVKD. The CDR3 consists of 13 residues. V was cut by 5 bases and J by 4 bases, with 7 bases left in between. In DNA form, the CDR3 reads TGTGCCACCAGTGCCGACGGCACCGGGGAGCTGTTTTTT. This translates into CATSADGTGELFF.

This clonotype has ten or more counts. This chain joins TRBV20-1 and TRBJ2-3; 11 positions match TRBD1. The germline V gene encodes CDR1 DFQATT and CDR2 SNEGSKA (reference sequence). The CDR3 sequence is 15 residues long. Trimming at V came to 2 bases and at J to 7 bases, leaving 8 bases not matched to a gene. CDR3 DNA: TGCAGTGCTAGATTAGCCGGGACAGGGGGGAATACGCAGTATTTT. It yields the protein CSARLAGTGGNTQYF.

There are many counts of this clonotype. The genes are TRBV2 and TRBJ1-2, with 8 bases fitting TRBD1. CDR3 size: 12 residues. After removal of 10 bases from V and 5 bases from J, the junction contained 6 bases not matched to a gene. In germline, CDR1 is SNHLY, CDR2 FYNNEI. CDR3 loop: CAISGTGYGYTF. CDR3 DNA: TGTGCCATCTCCGGGACAGGTTATGGCTACACCTTC.

This chain connects TRBV6-5 to TRBJ1-1; no definite D call. The germline V gene encodes CDR1 MNHEY and CDR2 SVGAGI. The CDR3 is made up of 12 amino acids. V was shortened by 6 bases and J by 7 bases, with 12 bases between the two germline ends. The CDR3 bases are TGTGCCAGCAGAAGGGTCGGGCTTGAAGCTTTCTTT. Translating gives CASRRVGLEAFF.

The rearrangement joins TRBV5-5 to TRBJ2-7, with 8 bases aligning to TRBD2. The CDR3 has 18 amino acids. Germline CDR1 SGHKS, CDR2 YYEKEE (reference sequence). With V trimmed by 0 bases and J by 3 bases, 14 bases remained unmatched. The CDR3 region is CASSLGAPERGFNYEQYF. DNA of the CDR3: TGTGCCAGCAGCTTGGGGGCCCCCGAGCGGGGGTTTAACTACGAGCAGTACTTC. The full variable domain, with the rest looked up from reference TRBV5-5 and TRBJ2-7, is DAGVTQSPTHLIKTRGQQVTLRCSPISGHKSVSWYQQVLGQGPQFIFQYYEKEERGRGNFPDRFSARQFPNYSSELNVNALLLGDSALYLCASSLGAPERGFNYEQYFGPGTRLTVT.

The chain carries TRBV7-6 and TRBJ1-1, with D perhaps TRBD1 (5 bases). In germline, CDR1 is SGHVS, CDR2 FNYEAQ. The ends were cut back, 3 bases at V and 1 base at J, with 9 bases in the middle. The CDR3 totals 14 residues. In DNA, the CDR3 is TGTGCCAGCAGCTTTGGACACTCGAACACTGAAGCTTTCTTT. Residues: CASSFGHSNTEAFF.

This clonotype has at least ten counts. The rearrangement uses TRBV2 and TRBJ2-3; D is perhaps TRBD1 (6 bases). This CDR3 contains 16 residues. Germline lookup yields CDR1 SNHLY and CDR2 FYNNEI. Trimming cost V 2 bases and J 2 bases, with 14 bases left between them. CDR3 sequence (DNA): TGTGCCAGCAGTGAACTCACAGGGATTTTCACAGATACGCAGTATTTT. Translated: CASSELTGIFTDTQYF.